These 26 T cell receptor beta chains were sequenced from one sample in a study of graft-versus-host responses after intestinal transplantation. These receptors have no identified antigens. Clones were read by immunoSEQ multiplex PCR, and TCRdb kept only the in-frame ones, dropping some. The data contain some 110,000 clones, around nine tenths of them singletons. This specimen consisted of unstimulated CD4+ T cells sorted from spleen or lymph node cells, obtained before transplant. Receptor source: a human donor who was the organ donor for an intestinal transplant.

This clone was counted once. The chain combines TRBV2 with TRBJ1-4, with D unresolved. Germline CDR1 and CDR2: SNHLY and FYNNEI. The CDR3 runs to 14 residues. The ends were cut back, 4 bases at V and 3 bases at J, with 9 bases in the middle. The CDR3, as DNA: TGTGCCAGCAGTGCGGGGAGGGCTAATGAAAAACTGTTTTTT. Translating it yields CASSAGRANEKLFF.

A single count supports this clone. The chain carries TRBV5-1 and TRBJ2-2, with D uncertain. The CDR3 is made up of 15 amino acids. The germline V and J ends were trimmed by 0 bases and 3 bases, with 9 bases remaining between them. Germline V lookup: CDR1 SGHRS, CDR2 YFSETQ. Here the CDR3 DNA reads TGCGCCAGCAGCTTGGCCGGCCCAGACACCGGGGAGCTGTTTTTT. It yields the protein CASSLAGPDTGELFF.

The chain employs TRBV7-2 and TRBJ2-7; TRBD2 matches 12 bases. V shed 8 bases, J shed 4 bases, and the junction held 6 bases outside the gene matches. The germline gives CDR1 SGHTA, CDR2 FQGNSA. The CDR3 is made up of 14 amino acids. CDR3 protein: CASGPTSGSYEQYF. The CDR3 DNA sequence: TGTGCCAGCGGCCCGACTAGCGGGAGTTACGAGCAGTACTTC.

The J gene is TRBJ2-3, the V gene TRBV30; 8 nucleotides align to TRBD1. The germline V gene has CDR1 GTSNPN and CDR2 SVGIG (reference sequence). V was pared by 2 bases and J by 5 bases, with 9 bases of the junction left unmatched. This CDR3 is built from 15 residues. The CDR3 DNA is TGTGCCTGGAGTTCCTGGCCAGGGGGCGTAGATACGCAGTATTTT. As protein: CAWSSWPGGVDTQYF.

The rearrangement joins TRBV2 to TRBJ2-7, with D perhaps being TRBD1 or TRBD2 (5 bases each). The V end was cut by 7 bases, the J end by 2 bases, with 9 bases between. Germline CDR1 SNHLY, CDR2 FYNNEI. The CDR3 runs 12 residues. The CDR3 loop is CASTGRTYEQYF. In nucleotides, the CDR3 is TGTGCCAGCACGGGGCGGACCTACGAGCAGTACTTC.

The gene calls are TRBV29-1 and TRBJ1-1, with 12 positions matching TRBD1. V gave up 7 bases and J gave up 12 bases; unmatched junction bases: 9. This CDR3 region has 12 residues. CDR1 SQVTM and CDR2 ANQGSEA come from the germline V gene. In DNA form, the CDR3 reads TGCAGCGGACGTGGGACAGGGGGCTTTCCTTTCTTT. Amino acid sequence: CSGRGTGGFPFF.

J is TRBJ1-2 and V is TRBV18; no clear D. The CDR3 has 12 amino acids. CDR1 KGHSH and CDR2 LQKENI come from the germline V gene. V was pared by 6 bases and J by 8 bases, with 13 bases between. The CDR3 loop is CASSPETGGYTF. CDR3 sequence (DNA): TGTGCCAGCTCCCCGGAGACGGGCGGCTACACCTTC. Full variable domain (rest looked up from reference TRBV18 and TRBJ1-2): NAGVMQNPRHLVRRRGQEARLRCSPMKGHSHVYWYRQLPEEGLKFMVYLQKENIIDESGMPKERFSAEFPKEGPSILRIQQVVRGDSAAYFCASSPETGGYTFGSGTRLTVV.

This clone appeared a single time. The chain combines TRBV19 with TRBJ2-3, with D uncertain. The CDR3 is 11 residues long. Germline V gives CDR1 LNHDA, CDR2 SQIVND (reference sequence). V was shortened by 6 bases and J by 4 bases, with 5 bases between the two germline ends. The CDR3 reads CASRRADTQYF. The CDR3 nucleotides read TGTGCCAGTAGAAGAGCAGATACGCAGTATTTT.

This sequence joins TRBV6-1 and TRBJ1-1, with D possibly matching TRBD1 (5 bases). The CDR3 consists of 13 residues. CDR1 and CDR2 (germline): MNHNS, SASEGT. The ends were cut back, 3 bases at V and 7 bases at J, with 12 bases in the middle. This CDR3 is CASSEAAGDEAFF. The CDR3 nucleotides read TGTGCCAGCAGTGAGGCTGCGGGGGATGAAGCTTTCTTT.

This clone was seen just once. The CDR3 loop is CASSLGLAGSTDTQYF. The CDR3 DNA reads as TGTGCCAGCAGCTTAGGACTAGCGGGTTCCACAGATACGCAGTATTTT. The V gene is TRBV7-9, the J gene TRBJ2-3; 10 bases map to TRBD2. This CDR3 region has 16 residues. Germline CDR1 reads SEHNR; CDR2 reads FQNEAQ (reference sequence). V lost 1 base, J lost 2 bases, and 3 bases stayed unmatched.

This chain links TRBV9 with TRBJ2-1; the match to TRBD2 covers 13 bases. This CDR3 contains 18 residues. Losses at the gene ends were 0 bases for V and 1 base for J; bases not matched to a gene: 4. Germline-derived CDR1 and CDR2 are SGDLS and YYNGEE. CDR3 sequence: CASSVARGLAGSYNEQFF. CDR3 coding DNA: TGTGCCAGCAGCGTAGCTCGGGGACTAGCGGGATCCTACAATGAGCAGTTCTTC.

The chain carries TRBV18 and TRBJ1-2; 10 bases line up with TRBD1. The CDR3 is 15 amino acids. J was trimmed by 5 bases and V by 5 bases; bases with no gene match: 8. Looked up from germline, CDR1 is KGHSH and CDR2 is LQKENI. CDR3 region: CASSSGQGRAYGYTF. Here the CDR3 DNA reads TGTGCCAGCTCATCGGGACAGGGGAGGGCTTATGGCTACACCTTC.

In its sample, this clone was seen once. The genes are TRBV19 and TRBJ2-7; D gene unclear. Per the germline V gene, CDR1 is LNHDA and CDR2 is SQIVND (reference sequence). V was shortened by 6 bases and J by 0 bases, with 18 bases between the two germline ends. The CDR3 is made up of 16 amino acids. The CDR3 coding sequence is TGTGCCAGTAGCCCCGTTGGGGTGACCCTCTCCTACGAGCAGTACTTC. It codes for CASSPVGVTLSYEQYF.

The genes are TRBV10-3 and TRBJ2-7; D tentatively reads TRBD1 or TRBD2 (5 bases each). In germline, CDR1 is ENHRY, CDR2 SYGVKD. V dropped 5 bases and J dropped 7 bases, with 18 bases sitting between them. The CDR3 is 14 residues long. The CDR3 spells CAISKNPSGGEQYF. DNA of the CDR3: TGTGCCATCAGTAAAAATCCGAGTGGGGGAGAGCAGTACTTC.

This sequence joins TRBV28 and TRBJ1-5; D is ambiguous. V was pared by 4 bases and J by 2 bases, with 12 bases between. The CDR3 is 15 amino acids. The germline gives CDR1 MDHEN, CDR2 SYDVKM. The CDR3 sequence is CASSYLDIGNQPQHF. In DNA, the CDR3 is TGTGCCAGCAGTTACTTAGACATCGGCAATCAGCCCCAGCATTTT.

This sequence joins TRBV11-3 and TRBJ2-2; D gene ambiguous. This CDR3 spans 15 amino acids. V lost 0 bases and J lost 6, with 11 bases in between. The V gene's germline CDR1 is SGHNT and CDR2 YENEEA. CDR3 DNA: TGTGCCAGCAGCTTAGATGCCGGTCTCGCCGGGGAGCTGTTTTTT. It is translated as CASSLDAGLAGELFF.

The genes are TRBV4-3 and TRBJ2-2; D is uncertain. CDR3 size: 16 residues. Germline V CDR1 and CDR2: LGHNA, YSLEER. V gave up 4 bases and J gave up 6 bases, with 18 bases separating them. The CDR3 DNA reads TGCGCCAGCAGCCCTGCTTCCAACCTCTTTGCCGGGGAGCTGTTTTTT. Its protein is CASSPASNLFAGELFF.

V usage is TRBV20-1 and J usage is TRBJ2-7; no reliable D call. Germline V gene sequence: CDR1 DFQATT, CDR2 SNEGSKA (reference sequence). V lost 3 bases to trimming and J lost 4 bases, with 7 bases between them. This CDR3 contains 11 residues. The CDR3, as DNA: TGCAGTGCTAGTCGGCAATACGAGCAGTACTTC. Translating gives CSASRQYEQYF.

The V call is TRBV4-2, the J call TRBJ2-3, with TRBD2 matching over 7 bases. V was clipped by 1 base and J by 5 bases; unmatched bases: 6. Germline assignment: CDR1 LGHNA and CDR2 YNFKEQ. This CDR3 spans 15 amino acids. In DNA, the CDR3 is TGTGCCAGCAGCCAAGGCGGGGGTCGGCAAGATACGCAGTATTTT. It is translated as CASSQGGGRQDTQYF.

The chain recombines TRBV11-1 with TRBJ2-7; TRBD1 matches at 7 bases. Germline loops: CDR1 SGHAT, CDR2 FQDESV (reference sequence). CDR3 length: 15 amino acids. Trimming cost V 5 bases and J 4 bases; bases outside gene matches: 11. CDR3 in DNA: TGTGCCAGCAGCAGGGGACAGTCCCCGCCTTACGAGCAGTACTTC. Translating gives CASSRGQSPPYEQYF.

This chain links TRBV7-9 with TRBJ2-5; D is uncertain. The CDR3 runs 13 residues. V was cut by 2 bases and J by 6 bases, with 10 bases left in between. CDR1 is SEHNR, CDR2 FQNEAQ, per germline (reference sequence). The CDR3 region is CASSLQQTKTQYF. The CDR3 DNA is TGTGCCAGCAGCTTACAACAGACGAAGACCCAGTACTTC.

The chain carries TRBV6-6 and TRBJ2-5; 7 positions agree with TRBD1. The germline V gene encodes CDR1 MNHNY and CDR2 SVGAGI (reference sequence). There are 16 residues in the CDR3. V dropped 5 bases and J dropped 5; count of bases not matched to a gene: 14. In nucleotides, the CDR3 is TGTGCCAGCAGTCATTCCGGACAGGAAGGTCGGGAGACCCAGTACTTC. This encodes CASSHSGQEGRETQYF.

The chain uses TRBV5-6 and TRBJ2-7, with D possibly being TRBD2 (6 bases). The CDR3 consists of 17 residues. The germline CDR1 and CDR2 sequences are SGHDT and YYEEEE. Trimming removed 1 base at V and 6 bases at J, with 23 bases between. CDR3 region: CASSLTAKGGQSAEQYF. The CDR3 DNA reads TGTGCCAGCAGCTTGACAGCAAAGGGAGGTCAATCTGCCGAGCAGTACTTC.

The genes are TRBV6-5 and TRBJ2-7, with 8 positions matching TRBD1. Germline CDR1 reads MNHEY; CDR2 reads SVGAGI. Germline trimming cut 6 bases from V and 3 bases from J; bases unmatched to any gene: 7. CDR3 length: 14 amino acids. The CDR3 DNA reads as TGTGCCAGCAGGACAGGGGCCCCAGACTACGAGCAGTACTTC. Translation: CASRTGAPDYEQYF.

The chain employs TRBV18 and TRBJ1-4; 7 nucleotides agree with TRBD1. CDR1 KGHSH and CDR2 LQKENI come from the germline V gene. Trimming at V came to 3 bases and at J to 3 bases, leaving 7 bases not matched to a gene. CDR3 size: 16 residues. The CDR3 region has the DNA TGTGCCAGCTCACCGTCGGCCGGGACAGCTAATGAAAAACTGTTTTTT. Translated: CASSPSAGTANEKLFF.

This rearrangement joins TRBV7-8 to TRBJ1-1, with D uncertain. Trimming removed 3 bases at V and 5 bases at J, with 10 bases between. The CDR3 consists of 13 residues. The V gene's germline CDR1 is SGHVS and CDR2 FQNEAQ. The chain's CDR3 is CASSFRLGTEAFF. CDR3 nucleotide sequence: TGTGCCAGCAGCTTCCGGTTAGGGACTGAAGCTTTCTTT.